The TCR beta chain under discussion was sequenced for a study of T-cell reconstitution after alpha-beta-depleted transplantation in children. The CDR3 sequence is 13 residues long. The germline gives CDR1 MNHNY, CDR2 SVGAGI (reference sequence). Trimming left V 7 bases short and J 0 bases short, with 7 bases between. Preparing the TCRbeta library involved the use of unique molecular identifiers. TCRdb re-called the PCR reads with MiXCR, one entry per CDR3 protein. The table has some 500,000 distinct CDR3 sequences, about 16% seen once; the top ten hold roughly 3.3%. This rearrangement joins TRBV6-6 to TRBJ2-4; D call uncertain. This sequence originates from a human donor who donated a stem cell graft to a child with acute lymphoblastic leukemia. This sample comprised PBMCs from the stem cell graft donor, obtained from the stem cell graft. CDR3 in amino acids: CASTELAKNIQYF. In DNA, the CDR3 is TGTGCCAGCACCGAGCTAGCCAAAAACATTCAGTACTTC.